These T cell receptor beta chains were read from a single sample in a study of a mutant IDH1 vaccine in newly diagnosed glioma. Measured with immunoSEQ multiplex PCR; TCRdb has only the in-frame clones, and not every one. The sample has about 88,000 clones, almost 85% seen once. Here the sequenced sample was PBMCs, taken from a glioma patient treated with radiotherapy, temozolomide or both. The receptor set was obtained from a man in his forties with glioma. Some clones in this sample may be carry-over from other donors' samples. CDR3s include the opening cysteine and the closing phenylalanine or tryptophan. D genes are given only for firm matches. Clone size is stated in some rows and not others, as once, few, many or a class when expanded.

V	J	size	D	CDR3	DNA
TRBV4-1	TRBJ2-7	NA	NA	CASSQDYGGPYEQYF	TGCGCCAGCAGCCAAGATTACGGGGGGCCCTACGAGCAGTACTTC
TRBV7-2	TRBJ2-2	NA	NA	CASSSQVNTGELFF	TGTGCCAGCTCCTCCCAGGTGAACACCGGGGAGCTGTTTTTT
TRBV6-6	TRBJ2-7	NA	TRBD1	CASSAGTGGEQYF	TGTGCCAGCAGCGCAGGGACAGGGGGCGAGCAGTACTTC
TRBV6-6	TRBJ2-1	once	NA	CASSYGRGVPYNEQFF	TGTGCCAGCAGTTATGGTAGGGGGGTCCCCTACAATGAGCAGTTCTTC
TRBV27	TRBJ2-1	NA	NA	CASSFGGPYNEQFF	TGTGCCAGCAGTTTCGGGGGGCCCTACAATGAGCAGTTCTTC
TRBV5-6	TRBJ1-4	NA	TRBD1	CASSKTQGAARGNEKLFF	TGTGCCAGCAGCAAGACACAGGGGGCGGCTCGGGGTAATGAAAAACTGTTTTTT
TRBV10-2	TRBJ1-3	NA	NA	CASSEWGSSGNTIYF	TGCGCCAGCAGTGAATGGGGCAGCTCTGGAAACACCATATATTTT
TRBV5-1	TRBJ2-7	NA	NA	CASSLSGYEQYF	TGCGCCAGCAGCTTGTCAGGGTACGAGCAGTACTTC
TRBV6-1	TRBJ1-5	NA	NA	CASSEGPQPQHF	TGTGCCAGCAGTGAAGGTCCCCAGCCCCAGCATTTT
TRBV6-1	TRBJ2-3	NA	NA	CASRRGSGGSDTQYF	TGTGCCAGCAGGAGGGGTAGCGGCGGGTCGGATACGCAGTATTTT
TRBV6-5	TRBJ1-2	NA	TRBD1	CASSSLSGRGIYGYTF	TGTGCCAGCAGTTCCCTCAGTGGCAGGGGGATCTATGGCTACACCTTC